This is a list of T cell receptor beta chains from one sample in a study of blood T cell repertoires in COVID-19. Repertoires were generated with immunoSEQ multiplex PCR, while TCRdb's copy carries only in-frame clones and drops some. Among under 250,000 clones, approximately 85% were seen once, and the ten largest hold around 12%. Sequencing used peripheral blood. These receptors were taken from a man aged 80 or over with acute or convalescent COVID-19. The CDR3 runs from the conserved cysteine through the conserved F or W. A row's size may be missing; if present it is once, few, many or a size class.

>-|TRBJ1-4|TRBV3-1/TRBV3-2|15
CASSQERGGREKLFF
>-|TRBJ2-1|TRBV11-2|15
CASSIGQISYNEQFF
>-|TRBJ2-2|TRBV5-1|16
CASSLATSAYGGELFF
>-|TRBJ2-5|TRBV2|13
CASSPSWQETQYF
>-|TRBJ2-1|TRBV5-1|14
CASSPGGQYNEQFF
>-|TRBJ2-5|TRBV2|15
CASSVLPGQQETQYF
>-|TRBJ1-1|TRBV29-1|13
CSCWGDLNTEAFF
>-|TRBJ2-1|TRBV19|14
CASSQRDSYNEQFF
>-|TRBJ2-2|TRBV3-1/TRBV3-2|14
CASSRELNTGELFF
>once|TRBJ2-7|TRBV7-9|18
CASSLEVGAGGNSYEQYF
>-|TRBJ1-6|TRBV18|15
CASSPSAFGNSPLHF
>-|TRBJ2-7|TRBV5-8|16
CASSLETDRGVYEQYF
>-|TRBJ2-1|TRBV7-9|13
CASSFGTPNEQFF
>-|TRBJ1-1|TRBV5-1|15
CASSLEGGLNTEAFF
>few|TRBJ2-7|TRBV27|16
CASSLLPEQPGYEQYF
>-|TRBJ1-3|TRBV2|15
CASSWTGPSGNTIYF
>few|TRBJ2-7|TRBV6-2/TRBV6-3|13
CASSGQGPYEQYF
>-|TRBJ1-5|TRBV5-4|16
CATRQGGSDSNQPQHF
>-|TRBJ1-1|TRBV7-9|16
CASSLGTGGAGTEAFF
>-|TRBJ1-1|TRBV5-6|14
CASNPTGPNTEAFF
>-|TRBJ1-1|TRBV5-4|15
CASSLQGMERTEAFF
>-|TRBJ2-3|TRBV11-3|15
CASSLSGGPTDTQYF
>-|TRBJ1-5|TRBV3-1/TRBV3-2|15
CASSQTSGAKEPQHF
>-|TRBJ2-5|TRBV5-1|15
CASSSPGLGGETQYF
>-|TRBJ1-2|TRBV5-1|18
CASSLVGGTGRSNYGYTF
>-|TRBJ2-3|TRBV12-3/TRBV12-4|13
CASSFGGADTQYF
>once|TRBJ2-1|TRBV9|15
CASSVASGGGREQFF
>-|TRBJ2-7|TRBV7-9|13
CASSLKGWDEQYF
>-|TRBJ2-3|TRBV6-5|14
CASSYGTGTDTQYF
>once|TRBJ1-4|TRBV7-2|14
CASSFQRGNEKLFF
>few|TRBJ2-7|TRBV7-2|14
CASSLGRQSYEQYF
>once|TRBJ1-2|TRBV28|16
CASSRGTGLLNYGYTF
>-|TRBJ1-6|TRBV5-1|16
CASSLAANLEGLSLHF
>-|TRBJ2-7|TRBV2|15
CASILQETFSYEQYF
>-|TRBJ1-6|TRBV2|17
CASSDPRQGALESPLHF
>-|TRBJ2-7|TRBV28|14
CASSPSGSSYEQYF
>once|TRBJ2-5|TRBV5-1|15
CASSLDVGGTETQYF
>-|TRBJ1-6|TRBV27|13
CASKRQGGRTLHF
>-|TRBJ1-2|TRBV6-1|13
CASSEARVGGYTF
>-|TRBJ2-2|TRBV11-1|16
CASRSDRVMNTGELFF
>-|TRBJ2-2|TRBV6-1|14
CASSEVGGAGELFF
>-|TRBJ2-2|TRBV15|14
CATRGQGRTGELFF
>-|TRBJ2-1|TRBV27|16
CASCSLAPPRRGEQFF
>once|TRBJ2-5|TRBV7-3|16
CASSEGTSGSRETQYF